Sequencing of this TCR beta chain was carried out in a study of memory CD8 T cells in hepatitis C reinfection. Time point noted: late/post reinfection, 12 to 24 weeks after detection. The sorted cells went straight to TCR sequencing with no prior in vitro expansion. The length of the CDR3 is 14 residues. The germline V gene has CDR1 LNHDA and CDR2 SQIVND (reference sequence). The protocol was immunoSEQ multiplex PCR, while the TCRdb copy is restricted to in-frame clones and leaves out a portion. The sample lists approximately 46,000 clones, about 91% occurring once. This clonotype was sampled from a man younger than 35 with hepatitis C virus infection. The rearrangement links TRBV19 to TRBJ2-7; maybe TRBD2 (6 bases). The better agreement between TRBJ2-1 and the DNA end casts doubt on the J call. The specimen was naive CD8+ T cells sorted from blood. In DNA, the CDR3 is TGTGCCAGTAGTTCCACTAGCTTATCCTACGAGCAGTTCTTC. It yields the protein CASSSTSLSYEQFF.